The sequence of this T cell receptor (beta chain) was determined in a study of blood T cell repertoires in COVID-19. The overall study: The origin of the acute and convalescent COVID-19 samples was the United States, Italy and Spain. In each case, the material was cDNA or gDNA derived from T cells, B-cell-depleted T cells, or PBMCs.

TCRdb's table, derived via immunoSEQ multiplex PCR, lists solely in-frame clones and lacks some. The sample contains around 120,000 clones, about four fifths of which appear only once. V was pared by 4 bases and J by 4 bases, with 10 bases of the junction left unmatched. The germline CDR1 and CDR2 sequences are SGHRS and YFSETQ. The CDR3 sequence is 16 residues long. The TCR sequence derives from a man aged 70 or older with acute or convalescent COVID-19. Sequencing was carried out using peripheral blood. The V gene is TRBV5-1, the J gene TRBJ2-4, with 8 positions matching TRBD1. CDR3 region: CASSTTGGPPKNIQYF. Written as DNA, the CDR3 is TGCGCCAGCAGCACCACAGGGGGTCCCCCTAAAAACATTCAGTACTTC.